What follows describes a single T cell receptor (beta chain). The V end was cut by 3 bases, the J end by 3 bases, with 9 bases between. Germline V gene data show CDR1 as SGHRS and CDR2 as YFSETQ. CDR3 length equals 13 residues. These data belong to a study of shared clonotypes between healthy human individuals. About the research overall: CD8 memory received one plate per donor, CD8 naive two, CD4 memory three and CD4 naive three.

Data came from immunoSEQ multiplex PCR; TCRdb stores just in-frame clones and leaves some out. Of approximately 2.1 million clones in the sample, 90% to 95% were seen once. V gene TRBV5-1 combines with J gene TRBJ1-2; D uncertain. Sequencing was carried out using naive CD4+ T cells from PBMCs. Noted subset: CD45RA+ positively selected. This clonotype was sampled from a man younger than 35 in good health. Some clones in this sample may be carry-over from other donors' samples. CDR3 amino acids: CASSSPWDYGYTF. The CDR3, as DNA: TGCGCCAGCAGCTCTCCCTGGGACTATGGCTACACCTTC.